This T cell receptor (beta chain) was sequenced in a study of cytomegalovirus exposure and HLA in healthy donors. PCR primers comprised 60 Vbeta and 13 Jbeta primers. Some clones are missing from TCRdb's copy, which holds only in-frame ones; the method was immunoSEQ multiplex PCR. Among about 70,000 clones listed, 74% were seen once. The CDR3 contains 15 residues. The germline gives CDR1 SQVTM, CDR2 ANQGSEA. V shed 0 bases, J shed 8 bases, and the junction held 8 bases outside the gene matches. The chain has TRBV29-1 and TRBJ2-1, with TRBD2 matching 9 bases. The sequence was obtained from a woman in her sixties or seventies in good health and CMV-seropositive. Sequenced sample: PBMCs. The CDR3 sequence is CSVEDNAGGPYEQFF. DNA for the CDR3: TGCAGCGTTGAAGATAACGCGGGAGGGCCTTATGAGCAGTTCTTC.